The 11 T cell receptor beta chains listed next were all sequenced from one sample in a study of neurological immune-mediated disorders. Time point described: longitudinal time-point 1 (baseline). Using its own MiXCR run on the 5' RACE reads, TCRdb lists one record per CDR3 protein. The sample shows tens of thousands of distinct CDR3 sequences, around 13% of them seen only once. Sequencing used PBMCs. These receptors all stem from a female donor with HTLV-1-associated myelopathy (HAM/TSP).

The chain is built from TRBV7-8 and TRBJ2-2, with TRBD2 identical over 13 bases. V dropped 5 bases and J dropped 10; count of bases not matched to a gene: 10. The CDR3 extends over 16 amino acids. CDR1 and CDR2 (germline): SGHVS, FQNEAQ. This CDR3 is CASSLTSGGAGEELFF. The CDR3 DNA reads TGTGCCAGCAGCCTAACTAGCGGGGGGGCGGGCGAGGAGCTGTTTTTT.

This clonotype was observed at least ten times. CDR3 nucleotides: TGCAGTGCTAGAGATAACACGGCAGAGCAGTACTTC. Its protein product is CSARDNTAEQYF. The chain couples TRBV20-1 to TRBJ2-7; no definite D call. Germline CDR1 reads DFQATT; CDR2 reads SNEGSKA (reference sequence). The CDR3 spans 12 residues. V was shortened by 0 bases and J by 7 bases, with 10 bases between the two germline ends.

Ten or more counts support this clonotype. The CDR3 region is CASSTDATYEQYF. The CDR3 DNA follows: TGTGCCAGCAGCACGGACGCAACCTACGAGCAGTACTTC. The chain uses TRBV5-4 and TRBJ2-7, with D unresolved. Looked up from germline, CDR1 is SGHNT and CDR2 is YYREEE (reference sequence). Trimming removed 4 bases at V and 2 bases at J, with 10 bases between. There are 13 residues in the CDR3. The full variable domain, its missing parts supplied by reference TRBV5-4 and TRBJ2-7, is ETGVTQSPTHLIKTRGQQVTLRCSSQSGHNTVSWYQQALGQGPQFIFQYYREEENGRGNFPPRFSGLQFPNYSSELNVNALELDDSALYLCASSTDATYEQYFGPGTRLTVT.

This clonotype was seen only a few times. The chain employs TRBV6-5 and TRBJ2-1; D not resolved. V was shortened by 6 bases and J by 8 bases, with 17 bases between the two germline ends. CDR3 length: 14 amino acids. CDR1 and CDR2 (germline): MNHEY, SVGAGI. The DNA of the CDR3 is TGTGCCAGCAGCCGCTATCAGCCCCGGGATGAGCAGTTCTTC. Protein sequence: CASSRYQPRDEQFF.

For this clonotype: This clone may be a read error of a much larger clone one base away. The chain recombines TRBV5-1 with TRBJ2-6; a possible D gene is TRBD1 (5 bases). Germline V gives CDR1 SGHRS, CDR2 YFSETQ. The length of the CDR3 is 15 residues. This chain's CDR3 is CASSSGGAGANVLIF. The DNA for the CDR3 is TGCGCCAGCAGCTCCGGTGGCGCTGGGGCCAACGTCCTGATTTTC.

The sample holds many counts of this clonotype. The chain couples TRBV6-5 to TRBJ1-2; weak D call: TRBD1 (5 bases). CDR3 size: 14 residues. V was clipped by 6 bases and J by 2 bases, with 13 bases between them. From germline, CDR1 is MNHEY and CDR2 SVGAGI. CDR3: CASRRLGVNYGYTF. Here the CDR3 DNA reads TGTGCCAGCAGACGACTAGGGGTGAACTATGGCTACACCTTC.

This clonotype was seen ten or more times. The rearrangement links TRBV20-1 to TRBJ1-1; no definite D call. Looked up from germline, CDR1 is DFQATT and CDR2 is SNEGSKA (reference sequence). V lost 2 bases and J 4 bases, leaving 11 bases between the germline ends. The CDR3 runs to 13 residues. The CDR3 DNA is TGCAGTGCTAGACCCGGTGGACTCACTGAAGCTTTCTTT. Its translation: CSARPGGLTEAFF.

This clonotype occurred a few times. The rearrangement uses TRBV5-1 and TRBJ1-4; tentative D call: TRBD1 (6 bases). There are 19 residues in the CDR3. The germline V gene has CDR1 SGHRS and CDR2 YFSETQ. Trimming removed 2 bases at V and 0 bases at J, with 20 bases between. The CDR3 sequence: CASSFSVRDTAATNEKLFF. CDR3 in DNA: TGCGCCAGCAGCTTTTCTGTACGGGACACGGCTGCAACTAATGAAAAACTGTTTTTT.

This clonotype was observed at least ten times. J is TRBJ2-3 and V is TRBV7-2, with 12 bases that match TRBD2. In germline, CDR1 is SGHTA, CDR2 FQGNSA. The J segment lost 3 bases and the V segment lost 4 bases, leaving 5 bases of the junction unmatched. The CDR3 totals 16 residues. The DNA for the CDR3 is TGTGCCAGCAGCTCCTCCGGGACTAGCGGGACAGATACGCAGTATTTT. The encoded protein is CASSSSGTSGTDTQYF.

This clonotype was observed many times. This chain joins TRBV20-1 and TRBJ2-5, with D perhaps assigned TRBD1 or TRBD2 (6 bases each). Germline lookup yields CDR1 DFQATT and CDR2 SNEGSKA (reference sequence). The CDR3 consists of 13 residues. V was trimmed by 1 base and J by 2 bases, leaving 8 bases between them. The DNA of the CDR3 is TGCAGTGCTAGAGCGGGGGCGCAAGAGACCCAGTACTTC. Translation gives CSARAGAQETQYF.

This clonotype was seen at least ten times. Written as DNA, the CDR3 is TGCGCCAGCAGACCCGGACAGGGCATCGGAGCTTTCTTT. Translating gives CASRPGQGIGAFF. J is TRBJ1-1 and V is TRBV5-1, with 8 nucleotides matching TRBD1. The germline CDR1 and CDR2 sequences are SGHRS and YFSETQ. Trimming cost V 5 bases and J 10 bases; bases outside gene matches: 10. The CDR3 is made up of 13 amino acids.